The 13 T cell receptor beta chains below all came from one sample that was sequenced in a study of sequential checkpoint blockade in melanoma. Treatment: randomized to nivolumab then ipilimumab (arm A) or the reverse (arm B). Generated by immunoSEQ multiplex PCR, the TCRdb table keeps only in-frame clones and is missing some. The sample includes about 17,000 clones, 55% to 75% of them seen just once. The sequencing here drew on CD8+ T cells sorted from blood (inferred from file names), taken from a patient given nivolumab and ipilimumab in sequence. The receptors stem from a human donor with melanoma.

The chain links TRBV6-1 to TRBJ1-5; 7 bases align to TRBD1. CDR1 is MNHNS, CDR2 SASEGT, per germline. The CDR3 runs to 14 residues. V lost 5 bases and J lost 7; bases outside the gene matches: 8. The CDR3, as DNA: TGTGCCAGCAGTACGACAGGGTCACGACAGCCCCAGCATTTT. Protein: CASSTTGSRQPQHF.

The chain uses TRBV7-8 and TRBJ1-1; D possibly corresponds to TRBD1 (6 bases). The CDR3 has 16 amino acids. The V end lost 3 bases, the J end lost 6 bases, and 20 bases lay between the germline ends. Germline V gives CDR1 SGHVS, CDR2 FQNEAQ. DNA of the CDR3: TGTGCCAGCAGCTTTACTCCCATCCAGGGGAGGGCTGAAGCTTTCTTT. This sequence encodes CASSFTPIQGRAEAFF.

Remarks on this clone: The junction departs from the called germline gene at one end, perhaps through a read error. J is TRBJ1-2 and V is TRBV19, with 8 bases identical to TRBD1. The V gene's germline CDR1 is LNHDA and CDR2 SQIVND (reference sequence). The length of the CDR3 is 11 residues. CDR3 DNA: TGTGCCAGTAGTATTTTGGACAGGGAGTTCTTC. Its protein is CASSILDREFF.

The genes are TRBV7-9 and TRBJ2-5, with TRBD1 matching 7 bases. The DNA end favors TRBJ2-7, so the J call may be wrong. Germline lookup yields CDR1 SEHNR and CDR2 FQNEAQ (reference sequence). The CDR3 covers 14 residues. The DNA of the CDR3 is TGTGCCAGCAGCTTAGCCCCCCCAGGGGGCGAGCAGTACTTC. Translation: CASSLAPPGGEQYF.

The rearrangement uses TRBV15 and TRBJ1-2; 7 bases agree with TRBD1. The ends lost 9 bases at V and 8 bases at J; junction bases unmatched: 3. CDR1 is LNHNV, CDR2 YYDKDF, per germline (reference sequence). This CDR3 is built from 10 residues. This CDR3 is CATGTDGYTF. DNA of the CDR3: TGTGCCACAGGGACAGACGGCTACACCTTC.

This rearrangement joins TRBV19 to TRBJ1-5, with no clear D. The CDR3 is 14 residues long. With 5 bases removed from V and 2 bases from J, the gap between germline ends came to 10 bases. Germline CDR1 and CDR2: LNHDA and SQIVND (reference sequence). The CDR3 coding sequence is TGTGCCAGTAGTGGCGGATGGGGCAATCAGCCCCAGCATTTT. Its protein product is CASSGGWGNQPQHF.

This rearrangement joins TRBV19 to TRBJ1-5; D unclear. Germline assignment: CDR1 LNHDA and CDR2 SQIVND (reference sequence). Trimming took off 9 bases at V and 3 bases at J, with 12 bases between the two ends. CDR3 length: 13 amino acids. CDR3 in amino acids: CASNDGLNQPQHF. CDR3 DNA: TGTGCCAGCAATGACGGACTCAATCAGCCCCAGCATTTT.

The V call is TRBV30, the J call TRBJ1-5; tentatively, D is TRBD1 (5 bases). The germline gives CDR1 GTSNPN, CDR2 SVGIG (reference sequence). The CDR3 runs to 13 residues. The V end was cut by 2 bases, the J end by 6 bases, with 11 bases between. The CDR3 DNA is TGTGCCTGGAGTCTTCATGGGGCTCAGCCCCAGCATTTT. Translating it yields CAWSLHGAQPQHF.

This chain joins TRBV18 and TRBJ2-7; 8 nucleotides line up with TRBD2. Germline V lookup: CDR1 KGHSH, CDR2 LQKENI. After removal of 3 bases from V and 4 bases from J, the junction contained 14 bases not matched to a gene. This CDR3 region has 17 residues. The CDR3 bases are TGTGCCAGCTCACCGACGGGTCGACGGGAGGGCCTTTACGAGCAGTACTTC. This sequence encodes CASSPTGRREGLYEQYF.

The gene calls are TRBV29-1 and TRBJ2-7, with a weak D call TRBD1 (6 bases). V lost 1 base and J lost 7, with 26 bases in between. The CDR3 is 17 amino acids. Germline V gene data show CDR1 as SQVTM and CDR2 as ANQGSEA. In DNA form, the CDR3 reads TGCAGCGTTGAAGCGGCAGGGGCCGGGCGCGGTCCTATAGAGCAGTACTTC. Its protein is CSVEAAGAGRGPIEQYF.

DNA for the CDR3: TGTGCCAGCAGCTTATCCCAGGTATACACTGAAGCTTTCTTT. As protein: CASSLSQVYTEAFF. The chain links TRBV5-8 to TRBJ1-1; D gene ambiguous. Germline V lookup: CDR1 SGHTS, CDR2 YDEGEE. The CDR3 contains 14 residues. V lost 2 bases, J lost 3 bases, and 11 bases lay in between.

V usage is TRBV28 and J usage is TRBJ2-7; tentative D call: TRBD2 (6 bases). Deletions cut 6 bases from V and 4 bases from J, with 10 bases between. CDR3 size: 12 residues. Germline values: CDR1 MDHEN, CDR2 SYDVKM. This CDR3 is CASSPGTYEQYF. The CDR3 nucleotides read TGTGCCAGCAGCCCGGGGACTTACGAGCAGTACTTC.

The chain carries TRBV28 and TRBJ1-1; a possible D gene is TRBD1 (5 bases). From germline, CDR1 is MDHEN and CDR2 SYDVKM. V was trimmed by 6 bases and J by 1 base, leaving 15 bases between them. The CDR3 contains 15 residues. The CDR3 loop is CASSPPGLGNTEAFF. CDR3 nucleotides: TGTGCCAGCAGCCCACCGGGACTCGGGAACACTGAAGCTTTCTTT. The variable domain in full, with the rest retrieved from reference TRBV28 and TRBJ1-1, is DVKVTQSSRYLVKRTGEKVFLECVQDMDHENMFWYRQDPGLGLRLIYFSYDVKMKEKGDIPEGYSVSREKKERFSLILESASTNQTSMYLCASSPPGLGNTEAFFGQGTRLTVV.